This TCR beta chain was retrieved from a study of blood T cell repertoires in COVID-19. Study-level background: PBMCs, B-cell-depleted T cells, or T cells provided the cDNA or gDNA that made up the material.

Data came from immunoSEQ multiplex PCR; TCRdb stores just in-frame clones and leaves some out. This repertoire shows 350,000 or so clones, approximately 90% found once; its top ten account for 3.9%. The CDR3 loop spans 17 amino acids. CDR1 SGHKS and CDR2 YYEKEE come from the germline V gene (reference sequence). Unmatched junction bases numbered 12, after V lost 6 bases and J lost 0 bases. Enrollment of patients from Seattle took place during active infection, with longitudinal follow-up. The J gene is TRBJ1-1, the V gene TRBV5-5, with 9 bases matching TRBD1. This receptor was taken from a woman aged 55-70 years with COVID-19, enrolled during active disease. The specimen sequenced was peripheral blood. The DNA for the CDR3 is TGTGCCAGCACCCGGACAGGGGCCTTGCCCATGAACACTGAAGCTTTCTTT. As protein: CASTRTGALPMNTEAFF.